A few counts support the clone carrying this T cell receptor (beta chain). The data were obtained in a study of blood T cells in healthy people across ages. The CDR3 covers 12 residues. Trimming at V came to 6 bases and at J to 4 bases, leaving 3 bases not matched to a gene. The V gene's germline CDR1 is MGHRA and CDR2 YSYEKL. Caucasian, healthy and from Russia, the donors were aged between 6 and 90. A second PCR, run for roughly 7 to 12 cycles, used a sample-barcoded 5' primer plus a J-beta primer mix. TCRdb reprocessed the 5' RACE reads via MiXCR and lists one record per CDR3 protein. The sample includes about 1.4 million distinct CDR3 sequences, roughly 64% of them seen just once.

This receptor was obtained from a man younger than 35 in good health. Input material: blood. The V call is TRBV4-1, the J call TRBJ2-7; 7 nucleotides line up with TRBD2. Here the CDR3 DNA reads TGCGCCAGCAGTGGGGGGGAGTACGAGCAGTACTTC. Translating it yields CASSGGEYEQYF.